The clone carrying this TCR beta chain showed up just a few times. As yet, its antigen is unknown. The data belong to a study of blood T cells in healthy people across ages. The germline gives CDR1 KGHSH, CDR2 LQKENI. The CDR3 runs to 16 residues. The ends were cut back, 1 base at V and 2 bases at J, with 11 bases in the middle. Study outcomes and limitations: Correlation between TCR beta diversity and naive T cell percentage was strong. When set beside aged donors, long-lived donors presented more naive CD4+ cells and higher diversity.

Peripheral blood, about 10 milliliters per donor, was collected. Then a second PCR, running roughly 6 to 12 cycles, was carried out with a sample-barcoded 5' primer and a J-beta primer mix. MiXCR, applied by TCRdb to the 5' RACE reads, yields one record per CDR3 protein. The table includes around 2 million distinct CDR3 sequences, around 42% detected once. Input material: blood. The TCR originated in a human donor in good health. V gene TRBV18 combines with J gene TRBJ1-4; no clear D. CDR3 nucleotides: TGTGCCAGCTCACCACAGGGTCGAGGGACTAATGAAAAACTGTTTTTT. Its protein product is CASSPQGRGTNEKLFF.